This T cell receptor beta chain was retrieved from a study of blood T cell repertoires in COVID-19. Clinical history reported by participants formed the basis on which cohorts were assigned. Methods used by the authors: Scientists estimated how many nucleated cells there were by amplifying reference gene primers. Sequenced by immunoSEQ multiplex PCR; TCRdb stores in-frame clones only, minus some. V, J and clone size are those of that table, while D and trimming were read from the DNA. The sample holds about 230,000 clones, nearly 90% seen once. CDR3 length equals 13 residues. Germline values: CDR1 WNHNN, CDR2 SYGVQD (reference sequence). Trimming shortened V by 6 bases and J by 5 bases, and 14 bases separated the two germline ends.

The clonotype was recovered from a woman aged 25 to 45 with acute COVID-19. This chain connects TRBV10-1 to TRBJ2-7, with D possibly matching TRBD1 (5 bases). The specimen was PBMCs or T cells enriched from blood (not recorded which). CDR3 amino acids: CASSDRTSNEQYF. CDR3 nucleotides: TGCGCCAGCAGCGACAGAACCTCTAACGAGCAGTACTTC.